The 5 T cell receptor beta chains reported below all come from one sample, sequenced in a study of OX40 agonist ivuxolimab in advanced cancers. Assay: immunoSEQ multiplex PCR; the TCRdb copy retains only in-frame clones and omits some. The sample has under 20,000 clones; 90% are singletons. Sequenced here: CD4+ or CD8+ T cells sorted from blood, sampled in a trial of the OX40 agonist ivuxolimab. Receptors were obtained from an adult with an advanced solid tumor such as melanoma, head and neck, liver or kidney cancer.

The chain links TRBV21-1 to TRBJ1-2. TRBV21-1 is deemed a pseudogene. The CDR3 spans 11 residues. The CDR3 coding sequence is TGTGCCAGCAGCAAACGAGGTGGCTACACCTTC. It specifies CASSKRGGYTF.

The chain carries TRBV27 and TRBJ2-1; a weak D match, TRBD1 (5 bases). The V end was cut by 7 bases, the J end by 0 bases, with 10 bases between. Germline V gene data show CDR1 as MNHEY and CDR2 as SMNVEV (reference sequence). The CDR3 runs to 14 residues. CDR3 loop: CASTTGSSYNEQFF. The DNA for the CDR3 is TGTGCCAGCACCACAGGAAGCTCCTACAATGAGCAGTTCTTC.

The chain couples TRBV7-9 to TRBJ2-6; D possibly corresponds to TRBD2 (5 bases). V was clipped by 4 bases and J by 2 bases, with 15 bases between them. The CDR3 runs to 17 residues. CDR1 SEHNR and CDR2 FQNEAQ come from the germline V gene (reference sequence). The CDR3 loop is CASSSTKIVTGANVLTF. In nucleotides, the CDR3 is TGTGCCAGCAGCTCGACTAAAATTGTTACTGGGGCCAACGTCCTGACTTTC.

The chain recombines TRBV19 with TRBJ1-1; maybe TRBD1 (5 bases). V was clipped by 5 bases and J by 0 bases, with 7 bases between them. This CDR3 comprises 13 residues. Germline loops: CDR1 LNHDA, CDR2 SQIVND (reference sequence). CDR3 residues: CASSEGLNTEAFF. Here the CDR3 DNA reads TGTGCCAGTAGTGAGGGACTGAACACTGAAGCTTTCTTT.

J is TRBJ2-7 and V is TRBV2; TRBD2 matches at 7 bases. Germline CDR1 reads SNHLY; CDR2 reads FYNNEI. CDR3 size: 14 residues. With V trimmed by 5 bases and J by 3 bases, 7 bases remained unmatched. Here the CDR3 DNA reads TGTGCCAGCAGTTCGCCTAGCGGCTACTACGAGCAGTACTTC. It codes for CASSSPSGYYEQYF.